This T cell receptor (beta chain) was retrieved from a study of blood T cell repertoires in COVID-19. Clones were read by immunoSEQ multiplex PCR, and TCRdb kept only the in-frame ones, dropping some. The sample consists of fewer than 350,000 clones, 75% to 95% of them appearing once. The TCR originated in a young woman with COVID-19, enrolled during active disease. Material for sequencing was peripheral blood.

The CDR3 is CASSIGTGGHAGLPQHF. CDR3 DNA: TGTGCCAGTAGTATAGGGACAGGGGGACATGCAGGTCTGCCCCAGCATTTT. The V gene is TRBV19, the J gene TRBJ1-5; the match to TRBD1 covers 10 bases. CDR1 LNHDA and CDR2 SQIVND come from the germline V gene (reference sequence). The V segment lost 1 base and the J segment 9 bases; nucleotides outside the gene matches: 12. This CDR3 contains 17 residues.